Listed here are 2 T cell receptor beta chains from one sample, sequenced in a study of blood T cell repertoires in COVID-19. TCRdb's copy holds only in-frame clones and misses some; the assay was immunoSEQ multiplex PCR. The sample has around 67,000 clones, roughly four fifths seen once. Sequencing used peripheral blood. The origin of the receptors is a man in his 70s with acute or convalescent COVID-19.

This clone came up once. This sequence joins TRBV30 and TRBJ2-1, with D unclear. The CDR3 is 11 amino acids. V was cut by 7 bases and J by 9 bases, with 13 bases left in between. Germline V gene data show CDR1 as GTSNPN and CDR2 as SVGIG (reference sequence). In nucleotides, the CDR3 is TGTGCCTCGCTGACTGGAAGTGAGCAGTTCTTC. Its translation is CASLTGSEQFF.

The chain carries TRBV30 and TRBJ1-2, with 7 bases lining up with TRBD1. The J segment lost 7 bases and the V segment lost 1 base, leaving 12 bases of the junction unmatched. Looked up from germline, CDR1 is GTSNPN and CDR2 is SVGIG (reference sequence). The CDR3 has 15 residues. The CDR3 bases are TGTGCCTGGAGTGGGACAGGTTCAAGAAGCCGTGGCTACACCTTC. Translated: CAWSGTGSRSRGYTF.